The 19 T cell receptor beta chains listed next were all sequenced from one sample in a study of shared clonotypes between healthy human individuals. Profiling relied on immunoSEQ multiplex PCR, and the TCRdb table lists in-frame clones only, not all of them. This table holds about half a million clones, 65% to 85% found once. Sequenced input: PBMCs. The receptors shown here come from a woman aged 40 to 50 in good health. Some clones in this sample may be carry-over from other donors' samples.

The chain employs TRBV4-2 and TRBJ1-2; TRBD1 matches at 7 bases. This CDR3 has 12 residues. Germline V lookup: CDR1 LGHNA, CDR2 YNFKEQ. V dropped 6 bases and J dropped 4; count of bases not matched to a gene: 2. The CDR3 loop is CASRQGVYGYTF. CDR3 nucleotides: TGTGCCAGCAGGCAGGGGGTCTATGGCTACACCTTC.

The CDR3 nucleotides read TGTGCCAGCTCTTCCCCTAGCACAGATACGCAGTATTTT. Translation: CASSSPSTDTQYF. The genes are TRBV18 and TRBJ2-3; D not certain. CDR3 size: 13 residues. CDR1 KGHSH and CDR2 LQKENI come from the germline V gene. V lost 6 bases and J 0 bases, leaving 7 bases between the germline ends.

As regards this clone: A single base is all that separates this from a far larger clone, so a read error is likely. The sample contains more than one DNA sequence encoding this CDR3. This rearrangement joins TRBV28 to TRBJ2-7; tentatively, D is TRBD1 (6 bases). Germline V gene data show CDR1 as MDHEN and CDR2 as SYDVKM. CDR3 length: 14 residues. As DNA, the CDR3 is TGTGCCACCACAGGGCGACTTCTTACCTACGAGCAGTACTTT. Translated: CATTGRLLTYEQYF.

The rearrangement links TRBV29-1 to TRBJ2-1; D not resolved. V was trimmed by 4 bases and J by 4 bases, leaving 14 bases between them. This CDR3 region has 14 residues. CDR1 and CDR2 (germline): SQVTM, ANQGSEA. CDR3 protein: CSVVIGNLYNEQFF. The CDR3 DNA reads as TGCAGCGTTGTGATAGGGAACCTTTACAATGAGCAGTTCTTC.

This clone has a handful of counts. A clone one base away is much larger, so this may be a read error. The chain combines TRBV10-1 with TRBJ2-7, with D uncertain. Trimming stripped 8 bases from V and 2 bases from J, with 13 bases between. The germline CDR1 and CDR2 sequences are WNHNN and SYGVQD (reference sequence). The CDR3 extends over 13 amino acids. CDR3 loop: CASGERRAYEQYF. The CDR3 DNA is TGCGCCAGCGGGGAACGGCGAGCCTACGAGCAGTACTTC.

The chain uses TRBV28 and TRBJ1-1, with 7 bases identical to TRBD1. The CDR3 runs 15 residues. With 3 bases clipped from V and 5 bases from J, the junction kept 9 bases outside the gene matches. Germline CDR1 is MDHEN and CDR2 is SYDVKM. For the CDR3, the DNA is TGTGCCAGCAGTTTGATGTCGAGGGGGCGGACTGAAGCTTTCTTT. It encodes CASSLMSRGRTEAFF.

Ten or more counts support this clone. This chain joins TRBV19 and TRBJ1-2, with a tentative D call TRBD1 (6 bases). The V end was cut by 6 bases, the J end by 6 bases, with 17 bases between. Germline values: CDR1 LNHDA, CDR2 SQIVND (reference sequence). This CDR3 contains 14 residues. CDR3 nucleotides: TGTGCCAGTAGATTCGACCGGGGGGCGGATGGCTACACCTTC. The encoded protein is CASRFDRGADGYTF.

This clone was counted only a few times. V and J are TRBV15 and TRBJ2-7; no firm D call. Germline CDR1 is LNHNV and CDR2 is YYDKDF (reference sequence). V was pared by 0 bases and J by 7 bases, with 10 bases between. The CDR3 length is 13 residues. CDR3 residues: CATSRDRRLEQYF. In DNA, the CDR3 is TGTGCCACCAGCAGAGATCGCCGATTGGAGCAGTACTTC.

Regarding this clone: A far larger clone is only one base removed, so a read error is likely. V gene TRBV30 combines with J gene TRBJ1-1; D is undetermined. The CDR3 totals 15 residues. V lost 3 bases, J lost 2 bases, and 16 bases lay in between. The V gene's germline CDR1 is GTSNPN and CDR2 SVGIG (reference sequence). The CDR3 loop is CAWSLPLVLNTEAFF. The CDR3 bases are TGTGCCTGGAGCTTACCTTTGGTACTTAACACTGAAGCTTTCTTT. Full variable domain (rest looked up from reference TRBV30 and TRBJ1-1): SQTIHQWPATLVQPVGSPLSLECTVEGTSNPNLYWYRQAAGRGLQLLFYSVGIGQISSEVPQNLSASRPQDRQFILSSKKLLLSDSGFYLCAWSLPLVLNTEAFFGQGTRLTVV.

This clone has at least ten counts. The chain couples TRBV11-2 to TRBJ1-4, with D perhaps matching TRBD1 (5 bases). The length of the CDR3 is 13 residues. CDR1 SGHAT and CDR2 FQNNGV come from the germline V gene. The V gene lost 2 bases and the J gene lost 8 bases, with 9 bases spanning the gap. For the CDR3, the DNA is TGTGCCAGCAGCTTATCAGGGCGAGAAAAACTGTTTTTT. Translation gives CASSLSGREKLFF.

This clone was recorded only once. The gene calls are TRBV27 and TRBJ2-6; 10 positions agree with TRBD1. Germline lookup yields CDR1 MNHEY and CDR2 SMNVEV (reference sequence). The CDR3 contains 17 residues. After removal of 8 bases from V and 0 bases from J, the junction contained 7 bases not matched to a gene. CDR3 nucleotides: TGTGCCAGCGGCTGGGACAGGGGTACCTCTGGGGCCAACGTCCTGACTTTC. Translating gives CASGWDRGTSGANVLTF.

The CDR3 sequence is CAWSEDSGTEAFF. The CDR3 DNA is TGTGCCTGGAGTGAAGACTCCGGGACTGAAGCTTTCTTT. The chain combines TRBV30 with TRBJ1-1; D remains unclear. CDR1 and CDR2 from the germline V gene are GTSNPN and SVGIG (reference sequence). The V end lost 1 base, the J end lost 5 bases, and 11 bases lay between the germline ends. The CDR3 is 13 amino acids.

The V gene is TRBV7-2, the J gene TRBJ1-1; a possible D gene is TRBD1 (6 bases). Trimming shortened V by 3 bases and J by 1 base, and 9 bases separated the two germline ends. The CDR3 runs 14 residues. Germline V gene lookup returns CDR1 SGHTA and CDR2 FQGNSA. The chain's CDR3 is CASSFYRENTEAFF. CDR3 nucleotides: TGTGCCAGCAGCTTTTACAGGGAGAACACTGAAGCTTTCTTT.

The rearrangement uses TRBV7-2 and TRBJ2-3; D is unclear. Germline assignment: CDR1 SGHTA and CDR2 FQGNSA. Trimming took off 5 bases at V and 5 bases at J, with 14 bases between the two ends. This CDR3 comprises 14 residues. CDR3 region: CASSRSQPVDTQYF. DNA for the CDR3: TGTGCCAGCAGCCGGTCTCAACCCGTAGATACGCAGTATTTT. Full variable domain (missing parts from reference TRBV7-2 and TRBJ2-3): GAGVSQSPSNKVTEKGKDVELRCDPISGHTALYWYRQSLGQGLEFLIYFQGNSAPDKSGLPSDRFSAERTGGSVSTLTIQRTQQEDSAVYLCASSRSQPVDTQYFGPGTRLTVL.

CDR3 amino acids: CASRSTPYEQYF. The CDR3 DNA reads TGTGCCAGCCGGTCTACCCCCTACGAGCAGTACTTC. The rearrangement joins TRBV6-5 to TRBJ2-7, with D uncertain. The CDR3 is 12 amino acids. Per the germline V gene, CDR1 is MNHEY and CDR2 is SVGAGI. V dropped 8 bases and J dropped 2 bases, with 10 bases sitting between them.

The J gene is TRBJ2-2, the V gene TRBV5-1, with a possible D match to TRBD1 (5 bases). The length of the CDR3 is 14 residues. V was trimmed by 2 bases and J by 1 base, leaving 6 bases between them. In germline, CDR1 is SGHRS, CDR2 YFSETQ. The CDR3 protein is CASSFGQNTGELFF. DNA of the CDR3: TGCGCCAGCAGCTTTGGACAGAACACCGGGGAGCTGTTTTTT.

The chain uses TRBV5-5 and TRBJ1-2; the D is unclear. Trimming stripped 4 bases from V and 0 bases from J, with 13 bases between. CDR3 size: 15 residues. Germline lookup yields CDR1 SGHKS and CDR2 YYEKEE (reference sequence). The CDR3 region is CASSHSPAANYGYTF. CDR3 coding DNA: TGTGCCAGCAGCCATTCCCCGGCGGCTAACTATGGCTACACCTTC.

This clone was found once. A read error is the likely source, as a far larger clone sits one nucleotide away. The V gene is TRBV30, the J gene TRBJ2-4, with 7 bases aligning to TRBD2. The CDR3 is 16 amino acids. The germline V gene has CDR1 GTSNPN and CDR2 SVGIG (reference sequence). The V gene end was trimmed by 0 bases and the J gene end by 12 bases; junction bases not matched to a gene: 17. CDR3 sequence reads: CAWSVGLVTAGKTQYF. The DNA of the CDR3 is TGTGCCTGGAGTGTGGGCTTAGTGACAGCGGGAAAAACTCAGTACTTC.

About this clone: This likely stems from a read error, as it lies one base from a far larger clone. Other DNA sequences in this specimen translate into the identical CDR3. The rearrangement links TRBV28 to TRBJ2-7; no reliable D call. Germline V CDR1 and CDR2: MDHEN, SYDVKM. There are 13 residues in the CDR3. The ends were cut back, 8 bases at V and 7 bases at J, with 18 bases in the middle. Here the CDR3 reads CASQTRVEEEQYF. CDR3 DNA sequence: TGTGCCAGCCAGACGCGTGTAGAGGAAGAGCAGTACTTC. Using reference TRBV28 and TRBJ2-7 for the parts outside the CDR3, the full variable domain is DVKVTQSSRYLVKRTGEKVFLECVQDMDHENMFWYRQDPGLGLRLIYFSYDVKMKEKGDIPEGYSVSREKKERFSLILESASTNQTSMYLCASQTRVEEEQYFGPGTRLTVT.